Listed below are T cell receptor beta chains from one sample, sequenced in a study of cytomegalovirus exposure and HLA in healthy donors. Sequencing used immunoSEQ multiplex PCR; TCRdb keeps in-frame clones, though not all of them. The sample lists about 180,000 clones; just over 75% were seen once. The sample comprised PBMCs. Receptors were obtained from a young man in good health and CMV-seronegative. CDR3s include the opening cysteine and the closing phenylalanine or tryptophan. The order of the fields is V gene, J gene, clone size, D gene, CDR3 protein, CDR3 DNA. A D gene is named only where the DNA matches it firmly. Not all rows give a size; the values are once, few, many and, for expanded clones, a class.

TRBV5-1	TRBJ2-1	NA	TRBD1	CASSLGPGGTNEQFF	TGCGCCAGCAGCTTGGGGCCAGGGGGTACCAATGAGCAGTTCTTC
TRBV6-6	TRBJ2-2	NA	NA	CASSYLAGELFF	TGTGCCAGCAGTTACTTAGCCGGGGAGCTGTTTTTT
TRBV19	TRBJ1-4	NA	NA	CASSIVSATNEKLFF	TGTGCCAGTAGTATAGTGTCCGCAACTAATGAAAAACTGTTTTTT
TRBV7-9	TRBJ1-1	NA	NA	CASSMGAGKDTEAFF	TGTGCCAGCAGCATGGGGGCCGGGAAGGACACTGAAGCTTTCTTT
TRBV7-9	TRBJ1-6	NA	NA	CASSSGQEGNSPLHF	TGTGCCAGCAGCTCCGGGCAGGAGGGTAATTCACCCCTCCACTTT
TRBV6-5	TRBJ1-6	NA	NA	CASSYSRRGKGSPLHF	TGTGCCAGCAGTTACTCGCGAAGGGGAAAAGGGTCACCCCTCCACTTT
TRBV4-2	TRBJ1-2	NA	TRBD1	CASSQEPTGEEGYGYTF	TGTGCCAGCAGCCAAGAGCCGACAGGGGAGGAAGGCTATGGCTACACCTTC
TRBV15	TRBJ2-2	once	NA	CATSRVAGYPGELFF	TGTGCCACCAGCAGAGTAGCAGGGTACCCCGGGGAGCTGTTTTTT
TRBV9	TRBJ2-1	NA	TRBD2	CASSVAPSGRGEQFF	TGTGCCAGCAGCGTAGCGCCTAGCGGGAGGGGTGAGCAGTTCTTC
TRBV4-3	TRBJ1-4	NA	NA	CASSQDRGAGVGEKLFF	TGCGCCAGCAGCCAAGATCGAGGGGCAGGGGTAGGCGAAAAACTGTTTTTT
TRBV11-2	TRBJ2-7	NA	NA	CASSLRARHEQYF	TGTGCCAGCAGCTTGCGCGCCCGCCACGAGCAGTACTTC
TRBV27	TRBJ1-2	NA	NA	CASSLQVNYGYTF	TGTGCCAGCAGCCTACAGGTCAACTATGGCTACACCTTC
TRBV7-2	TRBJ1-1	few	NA	CASSADTAEAFF	TGTGCCAGCAGCGCTGACACTGCTGAAGCTTTCTTT
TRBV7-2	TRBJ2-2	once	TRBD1	CASSWGQRSGELFF	TGTGCCAGCAGCTGGGGACAGCGAAGCGGGGAGCTGTTTTTT
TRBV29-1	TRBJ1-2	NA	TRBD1	CSVEGQGTNYGYTF	TGCAGCGTTGAAGGACAGGGCACCAACTATGGCTACACCTTC
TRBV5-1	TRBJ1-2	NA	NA	CASSLKSSVNYGYTF	TGCGCCAGCAGCTTGAAGTCGTCAGTCAACTATGGCTACACCTTC
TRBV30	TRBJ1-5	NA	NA	CAWSGQAGQPQHF	TGTGCCTGGAGTGGGCAGGCGGGTCAGCCCCAGCATTTT
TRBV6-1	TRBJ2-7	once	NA	CASSERMRTGYEQYF	TGTGCCAGCAGTGAAAGGATGCGCACGGGCTACGAGCAGTACTTC
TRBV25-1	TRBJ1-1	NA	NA	CASSHGYGTEAFF	TGTGCCAGCAGTCACGGTTACGGGACTGAAGCTTTCTTT
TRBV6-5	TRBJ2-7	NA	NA	CASSYSGLGFYEQYF	TGTGCCAGCAGTTACTCCGGCCTAGGATTCTACGAGCAGTACTTC
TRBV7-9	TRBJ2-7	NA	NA	CASSNSRDSYEQYF	TGTGCCAGCAGCAACAGCCGGGACTCCTACGAGCAGTACTTC
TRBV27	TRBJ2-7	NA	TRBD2	CASSLVAGGPNEQYF	TGTGCCAGCAGTCTGGTAGCGGGAGGGCCCAACGAGCAGTACTTC
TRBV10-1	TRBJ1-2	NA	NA	CASSESHTGIDGYTF	TGCGCCAGCAGTGAGTCCCATACAGGGATCGATGGCTACACCTTC
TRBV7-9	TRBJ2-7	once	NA	CASSLVWPGLSSYEQYF	TGTGCCAGCAGCTTAGTCTGGCCGGGGTTAAGCTCCTACGAGCAGTACTTC
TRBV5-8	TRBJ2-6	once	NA	CASSFAGSGANVLTF	TGTGCCAGCAGCTTCGCAGGCTCTGGGGCCAACGTCCTGACTTTC
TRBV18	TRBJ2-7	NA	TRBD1	CASSPREFTTGPLGEQYF	TGTGCCAGCTCACCCCGGGAATTTACGACAGGGCCTTTGGGGGAGCAGTACTTC
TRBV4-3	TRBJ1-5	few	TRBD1	CASSHTWGQPNQPQHF	TGCGCCAGCAGCCACACCTGGGGACAGCCAAATCAGCCCCAGCATTTT
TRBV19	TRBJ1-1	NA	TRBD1	CASSYRGRNFGTEAFF	TGTGCCAGTAGTTACAGGGGGCGGAATTTTGGGACTGAAGCTTTCTTT
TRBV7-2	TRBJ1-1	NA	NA	CASSLARTAEAFF	TGTGCCAGCAGCTTAGCCCGTACAGCTGAAGCTTTCTTT
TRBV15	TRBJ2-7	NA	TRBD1	CATSRGQGDYEQYF	TGTGCCACCAGCAGAGGACAGGGGGATTACGAGCAGTACTTC
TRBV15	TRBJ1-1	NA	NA	CATGLHRNTEAFF	TGTGCCACCGGTCTCCACAGGAACACTGAAGCTTTCTTT
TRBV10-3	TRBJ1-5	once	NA	CAISESGLANQPQHF	TGTGCCATCAGTGAGTCGGGACTTGCCAATCAGCCCCAGCATTTT
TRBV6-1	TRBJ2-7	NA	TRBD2	CASSVLRGLASSPRYEQYF	TGTGCCAGCAGTGTTCTCCGTGGACTAGCATCATCCCCCCGCTACGAGCAGTACTTC
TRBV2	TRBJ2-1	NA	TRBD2	CASSERGGYYNEQFF	TGTGCCAGCAGTGAGCGGGGGGGGTATTACAATGAGCAGTTCTTC
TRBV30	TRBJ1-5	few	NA	CAWSVAGNQPQHF	TGTGCCTGGAGTGTAGCGGGGAATCAGCCCCAGCATTTT
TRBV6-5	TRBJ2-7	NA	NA	CASSQGTAYEQYF	TGTGCCAGCAGTCAAGGGACTGCCTACGAGCAGTACTTC
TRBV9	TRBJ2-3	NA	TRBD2	CASSVARLAGGPDTQYF	TGTGCCAGCAGCGTAGCTAGGCTAGCGGGGGGCCCAGATACGCAGTATTTT
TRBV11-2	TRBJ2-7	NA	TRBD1	CATSTGRVTYEQYF	TGTGCCACCTCGACAGGGCGGGTGACCTACGAGCAGTACTTC
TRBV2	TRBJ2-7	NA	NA	CASSGGRINEQYF	TGTGCCAGCAGTGGAGGGAGGATCAACGAGCAGTACTTC
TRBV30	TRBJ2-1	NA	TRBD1	CAWSSTGQGYNEQFF	TGTGCCTGGAGTTCCACGGGACAGGGATACAATGAGCAGTTCTTC
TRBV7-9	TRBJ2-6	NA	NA	CASSLSGLPSSGANVLTF	TGTGCCAGCAGCTTGTCAGGGCTGCCGAGCTCTGGGGCCAACGTCCTGACTTTC
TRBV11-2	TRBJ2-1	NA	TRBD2	CASSQLLAGGDNEQFF	TGTGCCAGCAGCCAACTACTAGCGGGAGGGGACAATGAGCAGTTCTTC
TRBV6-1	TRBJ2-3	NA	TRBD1	CASSVRDRVTDTQYF	TGTGCCAGCAGTGTCCGCGACAGGGTCACAGATACGCAGTATTTT
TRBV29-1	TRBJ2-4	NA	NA	CSVDGDLEWKNIQYF	TGCAGCGTTGACGGGGATTTAGAATGGAAAAACATTCAGTACTTC
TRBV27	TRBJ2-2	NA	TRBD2	CASSLLAGGSGELFF	TGTGCCAGCAGTTTACTAGCGGGAGGGTCCGGGGAGCTGTTTTTT
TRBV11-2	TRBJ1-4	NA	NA	CASSLDREGRGEKLFF	TGTGCCAGCAGCTTAGATCGGGAGGGAAGGGGTGAAAAACTGTTTTTT
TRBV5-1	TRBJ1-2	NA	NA	CASSPGQSWEGYTF	TGCGCCAGCAGCCCCGGACAGTCTTGGGAGGGCTACACCTTC
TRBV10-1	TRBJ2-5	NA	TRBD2	CASTRLAGDQETQYF	TGCGCCAGCACTAGACTAGCGGGAGACCAAGAGACCCAGTACTTC
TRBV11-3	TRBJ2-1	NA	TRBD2	CASSFEGLEGDEQFF	TGTGCCAGCAGCTTTGAAGGACTAGAGGGAGATGAGCAGTTCTTC
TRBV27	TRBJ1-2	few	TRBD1	CASRSTGTGGVYGYTF	TGTGCCAGCAGAAGTACTGGGACAGGGGGAGTCTATGGCTACACCTTC
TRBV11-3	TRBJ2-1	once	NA	CASSLVGSTTEQFF	TGTGCCAGCAGCTTAGTCGGGAGCACGACCGAGCAGTTCTTC
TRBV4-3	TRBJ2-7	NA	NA	CASSPDDLVPSAYEQYF	TGCGCCAGCAGCCCCGATGATCTAGTCCCCTCCGCCTACGAGCAGTACTTC
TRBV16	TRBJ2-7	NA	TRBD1	CASSLRQGTYEQYF	TGTGCCAGCAGCCTTAGACAGGGGACCTACGAGCAGTACTTC